This T cell receptor beta chain was sequenced in a study of CD8+ T cells in alopecia areata. Study-wide points: Patients shared TCRs less clearly than mice did, possibly owing to HLA. Especially in alopecia totalis/universalis, lesional scalp showed greater clonality than normal scalp did.

A remark on this clone: Its antigen is still unknown.

Investigators sorted PBMCs to obtain both CD4+ and CD8+ T cells. This CDR3 spans 13 amino acids. The V gene's germline CDR1 is MDHEN and CDR2 SYDVKM. V shed 3 bases, J shed 4 bases, and the junction held 0 bases outside the gene matches. Sequencing relied on a cDNA template that was reverse transcribed from extracted RNA. Measured with immunoSEQ multiplex PCR; TCRdb has only the in-frame clones, and not every one. The sample contains approximately 34,000 clones, approximately 52% of which appear only once. The genes are TRBV28 and TRBJ2-5; TRBD1 agrees at 9 bases. This receptor was obtained from a human donor with alopecia areata. Sequences were obtained from NKG2D-high CD8+ T cells sorted from blood. CDR3 amino acids: CASSLDRGETQYF. As DNA, the CDR3 is TGTGCCAGCAGTTTGGACAGGGGAGAGACCCAGTACTTC.